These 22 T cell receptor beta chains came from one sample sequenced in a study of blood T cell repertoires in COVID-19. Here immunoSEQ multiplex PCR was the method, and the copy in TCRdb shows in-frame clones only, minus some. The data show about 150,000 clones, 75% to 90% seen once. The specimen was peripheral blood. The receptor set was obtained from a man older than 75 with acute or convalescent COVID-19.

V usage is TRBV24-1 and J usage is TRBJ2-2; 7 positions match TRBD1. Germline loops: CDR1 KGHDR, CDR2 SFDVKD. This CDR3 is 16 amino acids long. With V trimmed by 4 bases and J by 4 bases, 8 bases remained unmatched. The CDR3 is CATSDRQGVGTGELFF. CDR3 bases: TGTGCCACCAGTGACCGGCAGGGGGTGGGCACCGGGGAGCTGTTTTTT.

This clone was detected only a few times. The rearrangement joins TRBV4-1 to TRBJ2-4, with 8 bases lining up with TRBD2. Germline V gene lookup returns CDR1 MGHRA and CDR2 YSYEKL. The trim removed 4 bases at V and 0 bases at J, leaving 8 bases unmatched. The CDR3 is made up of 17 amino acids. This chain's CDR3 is CASSPAAGGTAKNIQYF. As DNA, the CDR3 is TGCGCCAGCAGCCCTGCCGCGGGGGGCACAGCCAAAAACATTCAGTACTTC.

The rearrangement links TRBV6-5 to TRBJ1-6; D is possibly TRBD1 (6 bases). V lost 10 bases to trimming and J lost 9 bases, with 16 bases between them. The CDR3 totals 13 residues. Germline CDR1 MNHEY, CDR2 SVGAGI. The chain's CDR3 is CATYGGLISPLHF. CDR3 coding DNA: TGTGCCACCTACGGGGGGCTGATTTCACCCCTCCACTTT.

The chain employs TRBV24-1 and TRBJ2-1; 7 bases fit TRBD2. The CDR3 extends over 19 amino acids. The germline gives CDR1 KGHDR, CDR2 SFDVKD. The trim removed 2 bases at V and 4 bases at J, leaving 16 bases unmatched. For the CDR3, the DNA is TGTGCCACCAGTGATTCCCGACCGGACGGGAGGAGGGTTTACAATGAGCAGTTCTTC. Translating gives CATSDSRPDGRRVYNEQFF.

The CDR3 reads CASSIEAGEGETQYF. CDR3 bases: TGTGCCAGTAGTATAGAGGCAGGGGAGGGAGAGACCCAGTACTTC. The chain uses TRBV19 and TRBJ2-5; tentative D call: TRBD2 (7 bases). V was clipped by 0 bases and J by 4 bases, with 12 bases between them. The CDR3 is 15 amino acids. Germline V CDR1 and CDR2: LNHDA, SQIVND (reference sequence).

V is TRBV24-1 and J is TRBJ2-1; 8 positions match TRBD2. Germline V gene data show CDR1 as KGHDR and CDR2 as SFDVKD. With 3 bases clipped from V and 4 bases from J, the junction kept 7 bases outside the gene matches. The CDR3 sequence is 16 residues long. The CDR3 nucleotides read TGTGCCACCAGTGATACGCTAGCGGGCAAATACAATGAGCAGTTCTTC. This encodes CATSDTLAGKYNEQFF.

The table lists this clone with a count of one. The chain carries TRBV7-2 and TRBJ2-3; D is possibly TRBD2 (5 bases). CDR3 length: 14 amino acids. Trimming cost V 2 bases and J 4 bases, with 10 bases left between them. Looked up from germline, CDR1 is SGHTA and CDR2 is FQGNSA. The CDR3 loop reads CASSLNGISDTQYF. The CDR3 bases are TGTGCCAGCAGCTTAAACGGGATTTCAGATACGCAGTATTTT.

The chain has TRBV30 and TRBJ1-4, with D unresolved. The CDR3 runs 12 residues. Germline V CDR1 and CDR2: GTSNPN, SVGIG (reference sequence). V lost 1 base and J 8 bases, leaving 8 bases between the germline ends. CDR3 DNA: TGTGCCTGGAGTGGCCCGGGGGAAAAACTGTTTTTT. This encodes CAWSGPGEKLFF.

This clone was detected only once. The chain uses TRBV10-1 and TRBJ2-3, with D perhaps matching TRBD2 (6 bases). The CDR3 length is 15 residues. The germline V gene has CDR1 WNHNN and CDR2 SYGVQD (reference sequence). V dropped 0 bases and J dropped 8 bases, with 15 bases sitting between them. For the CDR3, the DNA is TGCGCCAGCAGTGAGTCCGGCGGGAAAATTGGTACGCAGTATTTT. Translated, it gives CASSESGGKIGTQYF.

In nucleotides, the CDR3 is TGTGCCAGCAGCCTCCAACTGGGGACAGGGGCCAATGAGCAGTTCTTC. This gives the protein CASSLQLGTGANEQFF. The V call is TRBV5-5, the J call TRBJ2-1; 10 bases are a match to TRBD1. This CDR3 region has 16 residues. V shed 4 bases, J shed 6 bases, and the junction held 10 bases outside the gene matches. CDR1 is SGHKS and CDR2 is YYEKEE in the germline V gene (reference sequence).

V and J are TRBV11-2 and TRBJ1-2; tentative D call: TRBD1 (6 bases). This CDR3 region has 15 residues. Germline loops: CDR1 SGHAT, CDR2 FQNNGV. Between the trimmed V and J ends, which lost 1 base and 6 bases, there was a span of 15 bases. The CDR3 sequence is CASSLVSGGADGYTF. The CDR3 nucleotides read TGTGCCAGCAGCTTAGTTTCGGGGGGCGCAGATGGCTACACCTTC.

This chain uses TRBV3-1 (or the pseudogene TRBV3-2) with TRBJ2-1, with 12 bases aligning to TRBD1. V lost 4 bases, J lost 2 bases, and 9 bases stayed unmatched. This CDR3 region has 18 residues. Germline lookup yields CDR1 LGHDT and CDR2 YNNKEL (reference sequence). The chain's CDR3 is CASSPGTGGRKAYNEQFF. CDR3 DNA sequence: TGTGCCAGCAGCCCCGGGACAGGGGGCAGGAAGGCCTACAATGAGCAGTTCTTC.

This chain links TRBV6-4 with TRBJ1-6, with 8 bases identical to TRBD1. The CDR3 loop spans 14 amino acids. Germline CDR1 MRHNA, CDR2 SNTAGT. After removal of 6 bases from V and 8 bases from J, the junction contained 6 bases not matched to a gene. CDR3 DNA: TGTGCCAGCAGGACAGGGGTGGCAGATTCACCCCTCCACTTT. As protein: CASRTGVADSPLHF.

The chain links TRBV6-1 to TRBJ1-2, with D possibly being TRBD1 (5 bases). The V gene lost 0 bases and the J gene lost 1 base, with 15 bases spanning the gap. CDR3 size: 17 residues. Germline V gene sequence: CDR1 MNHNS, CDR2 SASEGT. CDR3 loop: CASSEAGRVPFNYGYTF. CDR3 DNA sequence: TGTGCCAGCAGTGAAGCGGGCAGGGTCCCTTTTAACTATGGCTACACCTTC.

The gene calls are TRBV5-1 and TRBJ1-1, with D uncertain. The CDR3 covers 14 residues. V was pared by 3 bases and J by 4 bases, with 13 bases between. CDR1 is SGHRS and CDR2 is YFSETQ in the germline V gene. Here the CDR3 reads CASSSQLPGTEAFF. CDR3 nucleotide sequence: TGCGCCAGCAGCTCACAGCTACCAGGCACTGAAGCTTTCTTT.

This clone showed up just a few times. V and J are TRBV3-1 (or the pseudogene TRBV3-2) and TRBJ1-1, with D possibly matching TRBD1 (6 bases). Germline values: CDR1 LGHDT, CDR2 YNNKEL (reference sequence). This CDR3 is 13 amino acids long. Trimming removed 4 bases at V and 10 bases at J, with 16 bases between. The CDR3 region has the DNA TGTGCCAGCAGCCTTCAGAGTGGGGGGGCAGCTTTCTTT. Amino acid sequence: CASSLQSGGAAFF.

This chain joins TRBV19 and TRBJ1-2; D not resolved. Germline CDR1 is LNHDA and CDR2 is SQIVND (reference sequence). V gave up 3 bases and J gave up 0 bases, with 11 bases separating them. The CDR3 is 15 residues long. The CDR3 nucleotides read TGTGCCAGTAGTATTGGGGAGTTAGCTAACTATGGCTACACCTTC. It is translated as CASSIGELANYGYTF.

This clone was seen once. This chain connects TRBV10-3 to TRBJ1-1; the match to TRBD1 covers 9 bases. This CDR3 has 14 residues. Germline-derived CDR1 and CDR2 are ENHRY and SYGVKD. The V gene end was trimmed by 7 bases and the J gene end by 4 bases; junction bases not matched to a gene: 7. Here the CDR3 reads CAIKWDREATEAFF. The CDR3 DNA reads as TGTGCCATCAAATGGGACAGGGAGGCCACTGAAGCTTTCTTT.

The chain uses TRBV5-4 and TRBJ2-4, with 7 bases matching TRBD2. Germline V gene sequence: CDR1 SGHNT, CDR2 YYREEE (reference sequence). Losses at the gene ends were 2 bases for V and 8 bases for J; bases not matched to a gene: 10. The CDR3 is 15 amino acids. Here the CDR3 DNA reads TGTGCCAGCAGCTTCGGGAGGACTAGTCGTGACATTCAGTACTTC. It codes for CASSFGRTSRDIQYF.

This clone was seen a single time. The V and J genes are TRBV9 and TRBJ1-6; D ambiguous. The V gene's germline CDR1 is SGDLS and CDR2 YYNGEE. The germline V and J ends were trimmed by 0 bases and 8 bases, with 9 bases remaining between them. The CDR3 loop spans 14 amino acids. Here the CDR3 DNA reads TGTGCCAGCAGCGTAGAGCCCGAGGATTCACCCCTCCACTTT. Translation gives CASSVEPEDSPLHF.

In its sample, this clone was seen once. This CDR3 is CASSYGGTAGNQPQHF. CDR3 coding DNA: TGTGCCAGCAGTTACGGAGGCACGGCGGGGAATCAGCCCCAGCATTTT. The rearrangement links TRBV6-2 or TRBV6-3 to TRBJ1-5; D unclear. CDR1 and CDR2 from the germline V gene are MNHEY and SVGEGT. This CDR3 comprises 16 residues. Trimming shortened V by 2 bases and J by 4 bases, and 15 bases separated the two germline ends.

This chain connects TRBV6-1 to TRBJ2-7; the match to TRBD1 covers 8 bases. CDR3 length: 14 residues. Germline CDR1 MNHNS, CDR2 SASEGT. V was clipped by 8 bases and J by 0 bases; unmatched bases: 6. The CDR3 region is CASGLDRDSYEQYF. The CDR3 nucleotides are TGTGCCAGCGGACTGGACAGGGACTCCTACGAGCAGTACTTC.